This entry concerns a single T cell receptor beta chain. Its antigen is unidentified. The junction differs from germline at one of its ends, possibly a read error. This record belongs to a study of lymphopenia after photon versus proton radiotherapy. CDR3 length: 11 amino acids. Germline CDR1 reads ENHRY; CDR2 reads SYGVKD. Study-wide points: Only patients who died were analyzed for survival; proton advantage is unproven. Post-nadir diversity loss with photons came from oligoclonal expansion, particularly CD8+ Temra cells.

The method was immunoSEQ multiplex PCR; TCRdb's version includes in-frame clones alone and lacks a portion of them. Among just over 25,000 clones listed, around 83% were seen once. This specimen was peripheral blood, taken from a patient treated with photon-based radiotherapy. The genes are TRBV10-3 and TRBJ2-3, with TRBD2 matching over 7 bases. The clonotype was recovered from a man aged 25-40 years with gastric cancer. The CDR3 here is CAISLGDAGDF. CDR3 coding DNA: TGTGCCATCAGTTTGGGTGATGCGGGGGATTTT.